Given below is one T cell receptor beta chain in context. Its target is not known. This entry comes from a study of shared clonotypes between healthy human individuals. Whole-study context: Each donor contributed plates that comprised three CD4 naive, three CD4 memory, two CD8 naive and one CD8 memory. Study-level findings and limits: Non-shared clonotypes were found to have lower generation probabilities than the clonotypes that were shared by all four of the sorted-subset donors.

The germline V and J ends were trimmed by 0 bases and 10 bases, with 16 bases remaining between them. Germline CDR1 is SGHDT and CDR2 is YYEEEE. This CDR3 region has 15 residues. Assay: immunoSEQ multiplex PCR; the TCRdb copy retains only in-frame clones and omits some. The sample includes around 980,000 clones, about 80% of them seen just once. This TCR was sampled from a man aged 18 to 29 in good health. Some clones in this sample may be carry-over from other donors' samples. Sequences were obtained from memory CD4+ T cells from PBMCs. Described subset: CD45RA-negative fraction. The chain recombines TRBV5-6 with TRBJ1-4; a possible D gene is TRBD1 (5 bases). This chain's CDR3 is CASSLGPTGDRKLFF. CDR3 DNA sequence: TGTGCCAGCAGCTTGGGGCCAACAGGTGACCGAAAACTGTTTTTT. Supplemented by reference TRBV5-6 and TRBJ1-4, the full variable domain reads DAGVTQSPTHLIKTRGQQVTLRCSPKSGHDTVSWYQQALGQGPQFIFQYYEEEERQRGNFPDRFSGHQFPNYSSELNVNALLLGDSALYLCASSLGPTGDRKLFFGSGTQLSVL.